The source of this T cell receptor (beta chain) is a study of CXCR3-negative and CXCR3-positive naive CD8 T cells. A note on this clonotype: Its target is not known.

Findings and limits, study-wide: CXCR3-expressing naive cells carried TRB CDR3s more hydrophobic than those of CXCR3-negative naive cells. Between one naive subset and the other, surface CD5 was comparable, and TCR strength was inferred from TRB CDR3 properties.

Libraries were UMI-labeled 5' RACE TRB cDNA. Each CDR3 protein gets one entry in TCRdb, which reprocessed the 5' RACE reads and gives no DNA. Here the sample table reports 140,000 to 150,000 distinct CDR3 sequences. Germline CDR1 reads KGHSH; CDR2 reads LQKENI. The CDR3 is 12 residues long. The source material was naive CXCR3+ CD8+ T cells from blood. Subset defined: CD45RO-CCR7+CD27+CD95- naive CD8+ T cells expressing CXCR3 (TNR3+). The chain combines TRBV18 with TRBJ2-1. This clonotype was obtained from a human donor in good health. Some clones in this sample may be carry-over from other donors' samples. CDR3 residues: CASSPQQNEQFF.